The 4 T cell receptor beta chains listed next were all sequenced from one sample in a study of blood T cell repertoires in COVID-19. Repertoires were generated with immunoSEQ multiplex PCR, while TCRdb's copy carries only in-frame clones and drops some. The sample has roughly 250,000 clones; about 83% are singletons. The sequenced material came from peripheral blood. These receptors were obtained from a human donor in a cohort sampled during active COVID-19.

This chain links TRBV16 with TRBJ1-1; no clear D. The CDR3 is 13 amino acids. Germline V gene data show CDR1 as KGHSY and CDR2 as FQNENV. Trimming cost V 3 bases and J 1 base, with 6 bases left between them. In DNA form, the CDR3 reads TGTGCCAGCAGCCAGACAACGAACACTGAAGCTTTCTTT. Protein sequence: CASSQTTNTEAFF.

This clone appeared once. The chain is built from TRBV30 and TRBJ1-2, with 7 nucleotides matching TRBD1. This CDR3 contains 14 residues. The junction had 9 bases not matched to a gene; V was cut back by 3 bases and J by 5 bases. Germline CDR1 and CDR2: GTSNPN and SVGIG (reference sequence). CDR3 loop: CAWRARGSGYGYTF. In DNA, the CDR3 is TGTGCCTGGAGAGCCAGGGGGTCGGGATATGGCTACACCTTC.

V and J are TRBV3-1 (or the pseudogene TRBV3-2) and TRBJ2-3, with TRBD2 matching 11 bases. The CDR3 contains 15 residues. V lost 0 bases to trimming and J lost 5 bases; unmatched junction nucleotides: 1. CDR1 is LGHDT and CDR2 is YNNKEL in the germline V gene (reference sequence). The CDR3 sequence is CASSQDLAGGDTQYF. The CDR3, as DNA: TGTGCCAGCAGCCAAGATCTAGCGGGGGGAGATACGCAGTATTTT.

The V gene is TRBV10-3, the J gene TRBJ1-4, with D possibly being TRBD1 (6 bases). CDR1 is ENHRY and CDR2 is SYGVKD in the germline V gene. V shed 6 bases and J shed 0 bases, with 14 bases lying between them. The length of the CDR3 is 16 residues. The DNA for the CDR3 is TGTGCCATCAGCTCGACAGGAGATGCAACTAATGAAAAACTGTTTTTT. It is translated as CAISSTGDATNEKLFF.